A selection of T cell receptor beta chains follows, all from one sample in a study of Ad26.COV2.S vaccination and SARS-CoV-2 variants. Profiled with immunoSEQ multiplex PCR; TCRdb holds only in-frame clones, not every one. The data contain a few hundred thousand clones, 75% to 90% of them seen just once; the ten biggest clones take up under 2%. The specimen was peripheral blood, collected in a trial of Ad26.COV2.S vaccine versus placebo. Receptors were obtained from a person between 18 and 60 years old who received the Ad26.COV2.S COVID-19 vaccine or a placebo. Both conserved end residues are part of each CDR3. A D gene is named only where the DNA matches it firmly. Some rows mark clone size as missing; the rest say once, few, many or name a class of expanded clone.

DNA	CDR3	V	size	J	D	length
TGCAGCGTTGGACAGAGCTATGGCTACACCTTC	CSVGQSYGYTF	TRBV29-1	.	TRBJ1-2	.	11
TGTGCCAGCAGTTTAAGACTAGCGGGAGTTTTCTTC	CASSLRLAGVFF	TRBV12-3/TRBV12-4	once	TRBJ2-1	TRBD2	12
TGTGCCAGTAGTTTGGGACAGAGGAACACTGAAGCTTTCTTT	CASSLGQRNTEAFF	TRBV19	once	TRBJ1-1	TRBD1	14
TGTGCCACCAGTGATTTACTTCCGAGCGGGAGAGATGAGCAGTTCTTC	CATSDLLPSGRDEQFF	TRBV24-1	.	TRBJ2-1	TRBD2	16
TGTGCCAGCAGCCTACAGGGGGCGAATGATGGCTACACCTTC	CASSLQGANDGYTF	TRBV2	.	TRBJ1-2	TRBD1	14
TGCGCCAGCAGCTTGGATGTAGGGAACACTGAAGCTTTCTTT	CASSLDVGNTEAFF	TRBV5-1	few	TRBJ1-1	.	14
TGTGCCAGCAGCACCACCGGGACCCACTTATACGAGCAGTACTTC	CASSTTGTHLYEQYF	TRBV27	many	TRBJ2-7	.	15
TGTGCCAGCAGCGTTCAGGACAATGAGCAGTTCTTC	CASSVQDNEQFF	TRBV9	.	TRBJ2-1	.	12
TGTGCCACCGGTCTAGCGGGCAGGGATACGCAGTATTTT	CATGLAGRDTQYF	TRBV24-1	.	TRBJ2-3	TRBD2	13
TGCGCCAGCAGCCAAATCGCGGGGAGGGCATACAATGAGCAGTTCTTC	CASSQIAGRAYNEQFF	TRBV4-1	.	TRBJ2-1	TRBD2	16
TGTGCCAGCAGTTACTCGTCCGCCTCACCCCTCCACTTT	CASSYSSASPLHF	TRBV6-5	few	TRBJ1-6	.	13
TGTGCCAGCAGCTCCGGAATCGCAGGGACTATCCAGTACTTC	CASSSGIAGTIQYF	TRBV27	.	TRBJ2-7	TRBD2	14
TGTGCCAGCAGTTTATCGAAAAAGGGGGGAGGCGGGTTGGGCAATGAGCAGTTCTTC	CASSLSKKGGGGLGNEQFF	TRBV27	.	TRBJ2-1	.	19
TGTGCCAGCACTTCTAGCGGTGGGGGAACCGGGGAGCTGTTTTTT	CASTSSGGGTGELFF	TRBV7-2	.	TRBJ2-2	TRBD2	15
TGTGCCAGTAGTATTACCTCCGAAAAGGGGGACGAGCAGTACTTC	CASSITSEKGDEQYF	TRBV19	.	TRBJ2-7	.	15
TGTGCCAGCAGCTTGGGTGATCCGGGACAGCATCAGCCCCAGCATTTT	CASSLGDPGQHQPQHF	TRBV7-9	.	TRBJ1-5	TRBD1	16
TGTGCCAGCAGTCGGACAGACTCCTACAATGAGCAGTTCTTC	CASSRTDSYNEQFF	TRBV6-5	few	TRBJ2-1	.	14
TGTGCCAGCAGTGATCGGGGGTATAATCAGCCCCAGCATTTT	CASSDRGYNQPQHF	TRBV6-1	.	TRBJ1-5	.	14
TGTGCCAGCAGCTTACGGCATGAAGCTTTCTTT	CASSLRHEAFF	TRBV11-2	.	TRBJ1-1	.	11
TGTGCCAGTAGTATTAACAGGGTAACTGAGCAGTTCTTC	CASSINRVTEQFF	TRBV19	.	TRBJ2-1	.	13
TGCGCCAGCAGTCAATCAATATCGTTTGCCCCGGAGTATGTTGAAGCTTTCTTT	CASSQSISFAPEYVEAFF	TRBV23-1	.	TRBJ1-1	.	18
TGCGCCAGCAGCTCCGGGACGGGAGGGGAAAAACTGTTTTTT	CASSSGTGGEKLFF	TRBV5-1	.	TRBJ1-4	.	14
TGCAGCGTTGAAATTGGTGGGCAGGGGAACCAGCCCCAGCATTTT	CSVEIGGQGNQPQHF	TRBV29-1	.	TRBJ1-5	.	15
TGCGCCAGCAGTAGACAGGGCCTAAATTCACCCCTCCACTTT	CASSRQGLNSPLHF	TRBV10-1	.	TRBJ1-6	TRBD1	14
TGTGCCAGCAGTTACTCGAGGGGACAGGGGGCAGGAGAGCAGTACTTC	CASSYSRGQGAGEQYF	TRBV6-2/TRBV6-3	.	TRBJ2-7	TRBD1	16
TGTGCCCTCGGGAAATCGCAGCCGGATGAAAAACTGTTTTTT	CALGKSQPDEKLFF	TRBV30	once	TRBJ1-4	.	14
TGTGCCAGCAGCGGGACTACCCTCACCGGGGAGCTGTTTTTT	CASSGTTLTGELFF	TRBV5-6	.	TRBJ2-2	TRBD2	14
TGCGCCAGCAGGGAGCCGACAAGGACAATATCCTACGAGCAGTACTTC	CASREPTRTISYEQYF	TRBV10-2	.	TRBJ2-7	.	16
TGTGCCAGCAGCCAAGATTTCGGACAAGAGACCCAGTACTTC	CASSQDFGQETQYF	TRBV3-1/TRBV3-2	.	TRBJ2-5	.	14
TGTGCCAGCAGTTCCCTGAGGGTAGCGGGATCCTACGAGCAGTACTTC	CASSSLRVAGSYEQYF	TRBV6-5	.	TRBJ2-7	TRBD2	16
TGCGCCAGCAGCCAACACTCTAGTAACAATGAGCAGTTCTTC	CASSQHSSNNEQFF	TRBV4-3	.	TRBJ2-1	.	14
TGCGCCAGCAGCCAAGTTGCCGGGACAGGGGAGTATGGCTACACCTTC	CASSQVAGTGEYGYTF	TRBV4-1	once	TRBJ1-2	TRBD1	16
TGTGCCAGCAGTCAGCCACAGGGTAGTCGGCGCGAGCAGTACTTC	CASSQPQGSRREQYF	TRBV28	.	TRBJ2-7	.	15
TGTGCCAGCAGCTGGGGACACGCGTACGAGCAGTACTTC	CASSWGHAYEQYF	TRBV27	.	TRBJ2-7	.	13
TGTGCCAGCAGCCAGAGGGGGGAAACCGGGGAGCTGTTTTTT	CASSQRGETGELFF	TRBV9	.	TRBJ2-2	.	14
TGCGCCAGCAGCTTGGGGGACTCACCCTACAATGAGCAGTTCTTC	CASSLGDSPYNEQFF	TRBV5-1	.	TRBJ2-1	.	15
TGTGCCAGCAGCTACCTGACGGCCACCTACGAGCAGTACTTC	CASSYLTATYEQYF	TRBV11-3	.	TRBJ2-7	.	14
TGTGCCAGCAGCGGACTAGCGGGACCTACGCAGTATTTT	CASSGLAGPTQYF	TRBV5-6	.	TRBJ2-3	TRBD2	13
TGTGCCAGCAGCCAGCGGGGGGGGGAGAATCAGCCCCAGCATTTT	CASSQRGGENQPQHF	TRBV3-1/TRBV3-2	.	TRBJ1-5	.	15
TGTGCCAGCAGTTCCAAGGGACTAGCCTACAATGAGCAGTTCTTC	CASSSKGLAYNEQFF	TRBV6-2/TRBV6-3	.	TRBJ2-1	TRBD2	15
TGTGCCAGCAGCCAAGAGGGGATAACGGTATTCAACTATGGCTACACCTTC	CASSQEGITVFNYGYTF	TRBV4-2	.	TRBJ1-2	.	17
TGTGCCAGCAAACCGATGGGATGGGAGACCCAGTACTTC	CASKPMGWETQYF	TRBV2	.	TRBJ2-5	.	13
TGTGCCAGCAGCTTGACATCGACGAACACTGAAGCTTTCTTT	CASSLTSTNTEAFF	TRBV9	.	TRBJ1-1	.	14
TGTGCCAGCAGCTTAGCCCCCGGGGCCACGGGGGAGCTGTTTTTT	CASSLAPGATGELFF	TRBV11-2	.	TRBJ2-2	.	15
TGCGCCAGCAGCCCGACAGGGCAGGAGCAGTACTTC	CASSPTGQEQYF	TRBV4-1	.	TRBJ2-7	TRBD1	12
TGTGCCAGCAGCTTAACACAGGGTGGCACTGAAGCTTTCTTT	CASSLTQGGTEAFF	TRBV7-9	.	TRBJ1-1	.	14
TGTGCCAGCAGCGTAGGACGGATTAACTATGGCTACACCTTC	CASSVGRINYGYTF	TRBV9	.	TRBJ1-2	.	14
TGCGCCAGCAGTCATGGGGGTGAGGGGCCAGGGGAGACCCAGTACTTC	CASSHGGEGPGETQYF	TRBV23-1	.	TRBJ2-5	.	16
TGCGCCAGCAGCCAAGATCCAGGAAACTATGGCTACACCTTC	CASSQDPGNYGYTF	TRBV4-1	.	TRBJ1-2	.	14
TGCGCCAGTGGGACGGAGATTAGTACTGAAGCTTTCTTT	CASGTEISTEAFF	TRBV5-1	.	TRBJ1-1	.	13
TGTGCCAGTAGTATGATGAGGGACAGGGCCTACGAGCAGTACTTC	CASSMMRDRAYEQYF	TRBV19	.	TRBJ2-7	TRBD1	15
TGTGCCAGCAGCCGGAGCTCCTACAATGAGCAGTTCTTC	CASSRSSYNEQFF	TRBV7-2	few	TRBJ2-1	.	13
TGTGCCTGGAGTGTCGGTAGCGGGAGGCAGTTCTTC	CAWSVGSGRQFF	TRBV30	.	TRBJ2-1	TRBD2	12
TGCAGTGCTAGTCATGTTGATTCGGGACTCACCTACAATGAGCAGTTCTTC	CSASHVDSGLTYNEQFF	TRBV20-1	once	TRBJ2-1	.	17
TGCGCCAGCAGCCACAGGGGAGGCAATCAGCCCCAGCATTTT	CASSHRGGNQPQHF	TRBV4-1	few	TRBJ1-5	.	14